These 17 T cell receptor beta chains share one sample of origin, sequenced in a study of shared clonotypes between healthy human individuals. Produced via immunoSEQ multiplex PCR; TCRdb's table is partial and in-frame only. The sample has hundreds of thousands of clones, 60% to 75% seen once. The material sequenced was memory CD4+ T cells sorted from blood. Subset in this sample: CD45RA-negative fraction. The receptor source for this set is a woman aged 25-40 years in good health.

A single count supports this clone. This chain joins TRBV7-8 and TRBJ2-7; D is ambiguous. V was shortened by 3 bases and J by 2 bases, with 11 bases between the two germline ends. The CDR3 is 14 residues long. Germline loops: CDR1 SGHVS, CDR2 FQNEAQ. This chain's CDR3 is CASSLAHTAYEQYF. CDR3 sequence (DNA): TGTGCCAGCAGCTTGGCACATACCGCCTACGAGCAGTACTTC.

This clone has just a few counts. V gene TRBV6-1 combines with J gene TRBJ1-2, with 8 bases identical to TRBD1. Germline CDR1 MNHNS, CDR2 SASEGT. The CDR3 has 13 residues. The V gene end was trimmed by 3 bases and the J gene end by 7 bases; junction bases not matched to a gene: 4. The CDR3 is CASSDVQGVGYTF. The CDR3 DNA reads as TGTGCCAGCAGTGATGTACAGGGGGTTGGCTACACCTTC.

The J gene is TRBJ2-1, the V gene TRBV7-8; D unresolved. V was clipped by 5 bases and J by 4 bases, with 18 bases between them. The germline V gene encodes CDR1 SGHVS and CDR2 FQNEAQ. The CDR3 contains 16 residues. CDR3 sequence reads: CASSPQRLILYNEQFF. The CDR3 coding sequence is TGTGCCAGCAGCCCACAACGGCTGATACTATACAATGAGCAGTTCTTC.

The chain recombines TRBV6-1 with TRBJ1-5, with a possible D match to TRBD1 (6 bases). Germline CDR1 MNHNS, CDR2 SASEGT. Trimming cost V 4 bases and J 3 bases, with 16 bases left between them. The CDR3 covers 16 residues. The chain's CDR3 is CASSVLATGDNQPQHF. The CDR3 DNA sequence: TGTGCCAGCAGTGTCCTAGCGACAGGTGACAATCAGCCCCAGCATTTT.

The chain uses TRBV14 and TRBJ1-3; D is ambiguous. Per germline, CDR1 SGHDN and CDR2 FVKESK. The CDR3 has 16 amino acids. The V end was cut by 1 base, the J end by 6 bases, with 16 bases between. The CDR3 sequence: CASSQGQGIFENTIYF. Written as DNA, the CDR3 is TGTGCCAGCAGCCAAGGCCAAGGAATTTTTGAAAACACCATATATTTT. The complete variable domain, with remaining parts taken from reference TRBV14 and TRBJ1-3, reads EAGVTQFPSHSVIEKGQTVTLRCDPISGHDNLYWYRRVMGKEIKFLLHFVKESKQDESGMPNNRFLAERTGGTYSTLKVQPAELEDSGVYFCASSQGQGIFENTIYFGEGSWLTVV.

This clone was observed a few times. The chain joins TRBV7-7 to TRBJ2-7; 9 positions agree with TRBD2. Germline CDR1 and CDR2: SSHAT and FNYEAQ (reference sequence). V dropped 5 bases and J dropped 6; count of bases not matched to a gene: 14. The CDR3 covers 16 residues. The CDR3 coding sequence is TGTGCCAGCAGCCCAAGCCCTGCGGGAGGGGCGGGCGAGCAGTACTTC. This encodes CASSPSPAGGAGEQYF. Together with reference TRBV7-7 and TRBJ2-7, the CDR3 gives the full variable domain: GAGVSQSPRYKVTKRGQDVTLRCDPISSHATLYWYQQALGQGPEFLTYFNYEAQPDKSGLPSDRFSAERPEGSISTLTIQRTEQRDSAMYRCASSPSPAGGAGEQYFGPGTRLTVT.

The genes are TRBV2 and TRBJ2-5; tentative D call: TRBD2 (5 bases). From germline, CDR1 is SNHLY and CDR2 FYNNEI. The CDR3 is 13 residues long. V dropped 6 bases and J dropped 4 bases, with 12 bases sitting between them. The CDR3, as DNA: TGTGCCAGCAGGGACTCGGGCGTAGAGACCCAGTACTTC. Protein: CASRDSGVETQYF.

There are a few counts of this clone. The chain uses TRBV5-6 and TRBJ1-1; TRBD1 is a possible D gene (5 bases). The germline V gene encodes CDR1 SGHDT and CDR2 YYEEEE. The CDR3 spans 14 residues. V was shortened by 9 bases and J by 4 bases, with 19 bases between the two germline ends. The CDR3 coding sequence is TGTGCCACAGCCCGTCGGGGGACTCGCACTGAAGCTTTCTTT. Its protein product is CATARRGTRTEAFF.

This rearrangement joins TRBV27 to TRBJ2-7; D is ambiguous. In germline, CDR1 is MNHEY, CDR2 SMNVEV (reference sequence). The CDR3 runs 14 residues. The ends were cut back, 6 bases at V and 2 bases at J, with 14 bases in the middle. The chain's CDR3 is CASSRTGNTYEQYF. The DNA of the CDR3 is TGTGCCAGCAGCCGAACGGGCAACACCTACGAGCAGTACTTC.

This sequence joins TRBV27 and TRBJ1-4; D might be TRBD1 (5 bases). The CDR3 is 15 amino acids. Germline CDR1 is MNHEY and CDR2 is SMNVEV (reference sequence). V was trimmed by 7 bases and J by 4 bases, leaving 16 bases between them. CDR3 amino acids: CASTSAGLLNEKLFF. CDR3 coding DNA: TGTGCCAGCACTTCCGCGGGACTCCTTAATGAAAAACTGTTTTTT.

The chain has TRBV5-4 and TRBJ1-2, with TRBD1 identical over 11 bases. Germline V gives CDR1 SGHNT, CDR2 YYREEE (reference sequence). CDR3 size: 15 residues. The trim removed 4 bases at V and 4 bases at J, leaving 6 bases unmatched. The DNA for the CDR3 is TGTGCCAGCAGCAGGGGACAGGGGGACTTCTATGGCTACACCTTC. Translated, it gives CASSRGQGDFYGYTF.

This clone has just one count. The V call is TRBV19, the J call TRBJ2-3; no reliable D call. CDR1 is LNHDA, CDR2 SQIVND, per germline (reference sequence). CDR3 length equals 15 residues. V lost 5 bases and J 0 bases, leaving 12 bases between the germline ends. The CDR3: CASSRAAGSTDTQYF. Written as DNA, the CDR3 is TGTGCCAGTAGTCGTGCGGCCGGGAGCACAGATACGCAGTATTTT.

The V call is TRBV19, the J call TRBJ2-1; tentatively, D is TRBD2 (6 bases). The CDR3 spans 14 residues. V was clipped by 3 bases and J by 9 bases, with 15 bases between them. The germline CDR1 and CDR2 sequences are LNHDA and SQIVND (reference sequence). In DNA, the CDR3 is TGTGCCAGTAGTATCTCCATAGCGGCCATTGAGCAGTTCTTC. Amino acid sequence: CASSISIAAIEQFF.

The gene calls are TRBV28 and TRBJ1-1; no clear D gene. The CDR3 is 10 amino acids. V was trimmed by 9 bases and J by 0 bases, leaving 2 bases between them. The germline V gene encodes CDR1 MDHEN and CDR2 SYDVKM. The CDR3, as DNA: TGTGCCAGGGTGAACACTGAAGCTTTCTTT. Its translation: CARVNTEAFF. The variable domain in full, completed from reference TRBV28 and TRBJ1-1, reads DVKVTQSSRYLVKRTGEKVFLECVQDMDHENMFWYRQDPGLGLRLIYFSYDVKMKEKGDIPEGYSVSREKKERFSLILESASTNQTSMYLCARVNTEAFFGQGTRLTVV.

This chain joins TRBV7-9 and TRBJ2-2; D is perhaps TRBD1 (5 bases). The CDR3 sequence is 13 residues long. CDR1 is SEHNR, CDR2 FQNEAQ, per germline (reference sequence). Trimming cost V 3 bases and J 6 bases, with 8 bases left between them. In DNA form, the CDR3 reads TGTGCCAGCAGCTTCAGGGATCCCGGGGAGCTGTTTTTT. Translation gives CASSFRDPGELFF.

This chain links TRBV7-8 with TRBJ1-3; D gene uncertain. V gave up 7 bases and J gave up 2 bases, with 12 bases separating them. Germline CDR1 and CDR2: SGHVS and FQNEAQ. The CDR3 loop spans 14 amino acids. The DNA of the CDR3 is TGTGCCAGCACGGGTAGGGTCCCTGGAAACACCATATATTTT. Amino acid sequence: CASTGRVPGNTIYF.

This clone occurred a few times. This chain uses TRBV27 with TRBJ1-4, with TRBD1 as a possible D gene (6 bases). Germline V gene lookup returns CDR1 MNHEY and CDR2 SMNVEV (reference sequence). There are 14 residues in the CDR3. V shed 6 bases and J shed 10 bases, with 18 bases lying between them. CDR3 region: CASSLLGAGGKLFF. The CDR3 nucleotides read TGTGCCAGCAGCCTTCTGGGGGCGGGGGGAAAACTGTTTTTT.